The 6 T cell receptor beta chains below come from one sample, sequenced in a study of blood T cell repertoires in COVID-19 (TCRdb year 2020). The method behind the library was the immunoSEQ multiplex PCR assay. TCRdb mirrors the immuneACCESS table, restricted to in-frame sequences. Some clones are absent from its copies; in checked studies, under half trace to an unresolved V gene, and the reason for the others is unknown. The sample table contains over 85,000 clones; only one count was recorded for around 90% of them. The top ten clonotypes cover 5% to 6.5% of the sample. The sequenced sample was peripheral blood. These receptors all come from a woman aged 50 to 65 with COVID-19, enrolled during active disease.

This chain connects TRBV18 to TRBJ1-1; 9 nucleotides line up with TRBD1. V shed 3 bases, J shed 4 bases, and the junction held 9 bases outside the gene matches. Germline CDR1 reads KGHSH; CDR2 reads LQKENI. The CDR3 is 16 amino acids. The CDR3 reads CASSPTQGATGTEAFF. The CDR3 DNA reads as TGTGCCAGCTCACCTACACAGGGGGCAACGGGCACTGAAGCTTTCTTT.

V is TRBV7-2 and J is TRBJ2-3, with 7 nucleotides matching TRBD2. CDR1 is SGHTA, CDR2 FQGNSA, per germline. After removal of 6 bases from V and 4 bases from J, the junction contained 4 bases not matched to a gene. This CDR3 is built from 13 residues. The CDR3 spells CASSGAGADTQYF. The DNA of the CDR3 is TGTGCCAGCAGTGGGGCGGGAGCAGATACGCAGTATTTT. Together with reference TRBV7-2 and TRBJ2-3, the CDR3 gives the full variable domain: GAGVSQSPSNKVTEKGKDVELRCDPISGHTALYWYRQSLGQGLEFLIYFQGNSAPDKSGLPSDRFSAERTGGSVSTLTIQRTQQEDSAVYLCASSGAGADTQYFGPGTRLTVL.

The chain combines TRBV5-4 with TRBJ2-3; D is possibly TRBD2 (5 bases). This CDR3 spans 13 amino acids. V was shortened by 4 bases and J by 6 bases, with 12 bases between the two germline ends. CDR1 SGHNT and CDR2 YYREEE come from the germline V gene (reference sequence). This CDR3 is CASSLDPGDTQYF. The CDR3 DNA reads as TGTGCCAGCAGCCTTGACCCGGGGGATACGCAGTATTTT.

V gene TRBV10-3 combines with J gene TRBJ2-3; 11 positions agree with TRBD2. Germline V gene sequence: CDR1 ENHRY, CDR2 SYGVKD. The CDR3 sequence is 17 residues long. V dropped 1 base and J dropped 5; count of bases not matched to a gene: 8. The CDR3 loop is CAISEWNSGGDGDTQYF. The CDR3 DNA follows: TGTGCCATCAGTGAGTGGAATAGCGGGGGGGACGGAGATACGCAGTATTTT.

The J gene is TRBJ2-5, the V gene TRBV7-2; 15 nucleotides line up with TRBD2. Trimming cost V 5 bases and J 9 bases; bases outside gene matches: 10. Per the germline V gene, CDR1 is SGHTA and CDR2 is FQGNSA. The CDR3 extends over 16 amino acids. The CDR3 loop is CASSPWTSGGAGSQYF. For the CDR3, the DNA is TGTGCCAGCAGCCCCTGGACTAGCGGGGGGGCCGGGTCCCAGTACTTC.

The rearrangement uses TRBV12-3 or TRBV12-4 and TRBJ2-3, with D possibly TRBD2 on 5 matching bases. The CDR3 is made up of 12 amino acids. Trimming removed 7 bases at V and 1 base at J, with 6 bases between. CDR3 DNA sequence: TGTGCCAGCAAGGAGGGCACAGATACGCAGTATTTT. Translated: CASKEGTDTQYF.